These T cell receptor beta chains were read from a single sample in a study of shared clonotypes between healthy human individuals. Produced via immunoSEQ multiplex PCR; TCRdb's table is partial and in-frame only. The sample holds roughly 400,000 clones, 95% to 97% seen once. Sequences were obtained from memory CD8+ T cells sorted from blood. The receptor source for this set is a young man in good health. Each CDR3 is given with its conserved first and last residue. The D gene is left open where the match is weak.

v_call	d_call	j_call	cdr3_nt	cdr3_aa
TRBV18	.	TRBJ2-7	TGTGCCAGCTCACCGTCGATGGATTACGAGCAGTACTTC	CASSPSMDYEQYF
TRBV29-1	TRBD2	TRBJ2-1	TGCAGCGTTGGGACTAGCGGGAGAAATTGGTACAATGAGCAGTTCTTC	CSVGTSGRNWYNEQFF
TRBV7-9	.	TRBJ1-1	TGTGCCAGCAGCCCCTCAGGGGACACTGAAGCTTTCTTT	CASSPSGDTEAFF
TRBV6-1	.	TRBJ2-7	TGTGCCAGCAGTGAACTATTCGTGTCCTACGAGCAGTACTTC	CASSELFVSYEQYF
TRBV5-1	.	TRBJ2-5	TGCGCCAGCAGCTTGGTCGGGACTCAGGGGGGGGAGACCCAGTACTTC	CASSLVGTQGGETQYF
TRBV15	.	TRBJ1-2	TGTGCCACCAGGCAGGGCAGGGGCTACACCTTC	CATRQGRGYTF
TRBV5-6	TRBD1	TRBJ2-7	TGTGCCAGCAGGAGGGGGCCCTACGAGCAGTACTTC	CASRRGPYEQYF
TRBV9	.	TRBJ2-3	TGTGCCAGCAGCGTCGGTGATACGCAGTATTTT	CASSVGDTQYF
TRBV9	.	TRBJ1-2	TGTGCCAGCAAGAAAGGGGTTTATGGCTACACCTTC	CASKKGVYGYTF
TRBV21-1	.	TRBJ1-2	TGTGCCAGCAGACAGGGCCGGGGGGCCTATGGCTACACCTTC	CASRQGRGAYGYTF
TRBV25-1	TRBD2	TRBJ2-1	TGTGCCAGCAGTGAGCGGGAGGGCTTTGAGCAGTTCTTC	CASSEREGFEQFF
TRBV28	.	TRBJ1-2	TGTGCCAGCAGTTCGCCCTATGGCTACACCTTC	CASSSPYGYTF
TRBV28	.	TRBJ2-7	TGTGCCAGCCGCGGGGCCTACGAGCAGTACTTC	CASRGAYEQYF
TRBV5-6	.	TRBJ1-4	TGTGCCAGCAGCTTGGGGCTATCTAATGAAAAACTGTTTTTT	CASSLGLSNEKLFF
TRBV5-6	.	TRBJ1-5	TGTGCCAGCAGCTTGGGACAGATTAGCAATCAGCCCCAGCATTTT	CASSLGQISNQPQHF
TRBV19	.	TRBJ2-4	TGTGCCAGTAGTATAGACGTGGTAGCCAAAAACATTCAGTACTTC	CASSIDVVAKNIQYF